This T cell receptor beta chain derives from a study of T cells in localized non-small cell lung cancer. On this clone: What it binds is unknown.

TCRdb's copy holds only in-frame clones and misses some; the assay was immunoSEQ multiplex PCR. The sample records tens of thousands of clones, about 80% being singletons. Study-level results: Heterogeneity is still possible, as just one tumor region was sequenced. A raised T cell density in blood coincided with lengthier overall survival. A median 57 of the top 100 tumor clones appeared in adjacent lung. Clonality peaked in uninvolved adjacent lung rather than tumor.

Germline V gene data show CDR1 as LNHNV and CDR2 as YYDKDF (reference sequence). Trimming left V 3 bases short and J 0 bases short, with 9 bases between. The CDR3 has 15 residues. The input for sequencing was peripheral blood, taken before any cancer treatment. The chain links TRBV15 to TRBJ2-1, with D possibly TRBD2 on 6 matching bases. The clonotype was recovered from a male donor at least 60 years old with stage III squamous cell lung carcinoma. The CDR3 DNA follows: TGTGCCACCAGCAGCGGGACTTTCTCCTACAATGAGCAGTTCTTC. Amino acids: CATSSGTFSYNEQFF.